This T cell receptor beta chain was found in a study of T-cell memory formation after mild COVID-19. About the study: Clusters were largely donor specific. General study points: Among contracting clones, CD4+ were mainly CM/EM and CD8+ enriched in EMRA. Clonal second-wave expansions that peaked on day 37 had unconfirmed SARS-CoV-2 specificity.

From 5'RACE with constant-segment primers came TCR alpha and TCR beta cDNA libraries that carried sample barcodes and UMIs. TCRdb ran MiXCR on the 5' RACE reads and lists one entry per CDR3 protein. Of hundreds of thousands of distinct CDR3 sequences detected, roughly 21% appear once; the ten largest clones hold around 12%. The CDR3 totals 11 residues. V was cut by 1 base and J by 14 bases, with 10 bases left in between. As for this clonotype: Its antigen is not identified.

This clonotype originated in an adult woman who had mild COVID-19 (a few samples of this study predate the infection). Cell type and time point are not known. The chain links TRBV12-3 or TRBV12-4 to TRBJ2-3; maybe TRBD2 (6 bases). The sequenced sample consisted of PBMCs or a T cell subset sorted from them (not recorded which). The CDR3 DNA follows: TGTGCCAGCAGTTTAGATCTAGCGCTGTATTTT. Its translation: CASSLDLALYF.